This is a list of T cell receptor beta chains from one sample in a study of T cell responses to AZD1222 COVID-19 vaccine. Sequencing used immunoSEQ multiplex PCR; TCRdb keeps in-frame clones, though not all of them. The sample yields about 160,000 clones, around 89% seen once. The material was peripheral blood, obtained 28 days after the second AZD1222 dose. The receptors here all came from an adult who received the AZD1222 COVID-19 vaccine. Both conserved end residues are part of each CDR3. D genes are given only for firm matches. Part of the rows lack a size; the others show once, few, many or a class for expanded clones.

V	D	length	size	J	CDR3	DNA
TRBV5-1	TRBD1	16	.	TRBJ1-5	CASSHRTGRHNQPQHF	TGCGCCAGCAGCCACCGGACAGGGCGTCACAATCAGCCCCAGCATTTT
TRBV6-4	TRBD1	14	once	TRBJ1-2	CASKKTGDNYGYTF	TGTGCCAGCAAGAAGACAGGGGATAACTATGGCTACACCTTC
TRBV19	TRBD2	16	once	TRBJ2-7	CASSRMGRGGSYEQYF	TGTGCCAGTAGCCGGATGGGGCGGGGGGGCTCCTACGAGCAGTACTTC
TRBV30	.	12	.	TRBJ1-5	CAWATVNQPQHF	TGTGCCTGGGCAACCGTCAATCAGCCCCAGCATTTT
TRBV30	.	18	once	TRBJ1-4	CAWSVWGGLGTVGEKLFF	TGTGCCTGGAGTGTATGGGGGGGCTTAGGGACGGTTGGTGAAAAACTGTTTTTT
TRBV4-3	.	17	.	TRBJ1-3	CASSQVSAHSSGNTIYF	TGCGCCAGCAGCCAAGTCTCGGCCCATAGCTCTGGAAACACCATATATTTT
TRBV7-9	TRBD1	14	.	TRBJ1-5	CASSQPGQGKPQHF	TGTGCCAGCAGCCAACCGGGACAGGGGAAGCCCCAGCATTTT
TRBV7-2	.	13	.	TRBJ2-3	CASSRSFGDTQYF	TGTGCCAGCAGCCGATCCTTCGGAGATACGCAGTATTTT
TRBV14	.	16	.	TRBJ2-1	CASSRAGGFSYNEQFF	TGTGCCAGCAGCCGGGCTGGAGGGTTCTCCTACAATGAGCAGTTCTTC
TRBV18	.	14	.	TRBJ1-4	CASSRGDSNEKLFF	TGTGCCAGCTCACGAGGGGACTCTAATGAAAAACTGTTTTTT
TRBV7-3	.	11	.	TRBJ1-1	CASSEGDEAFF	TGTGCCAGCAGCGAGGGAGATGAAGCTTTCTTT
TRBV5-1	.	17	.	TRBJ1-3	CASSLEPPGPSGNTIYF	TGCGCCAGCAGCTTGGAACCACCCGGTCCCTCTGGAAACACCATATATTTT
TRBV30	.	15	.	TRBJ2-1	CAWTHKGLRYNEQFF	TGTGCCTGGACGCACAAGGGTCTTCGGTACAATGAGCAGTTCTTC
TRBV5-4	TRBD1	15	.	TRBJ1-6	CASTDRGSYNSPLHF	TGTGCCAGCACCGACAGGGGCTCCTATAATTCACCCCTCCACTTT
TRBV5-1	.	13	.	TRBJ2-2	CASREGGTGELFF	TGCGCCAGCAGGGAAGGGGGCACCGGGGAGCTGTTTTTT
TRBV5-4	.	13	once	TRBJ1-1	CASSSQGGLEAFF	TGTGCCAGCAGCTCACAGGGCGGCCTTGAAGCTTTCTTT
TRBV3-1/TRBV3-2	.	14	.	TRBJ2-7	CASSPALEGYEQYF	TGTGCCAGCAGCCCGGCATTGGAGGGTTACGAGCAGTACTTC
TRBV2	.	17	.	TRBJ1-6	CASRGDGDGRSGSPLHF	TGTGCCAGCAGGGGTGACGGGGACGGACGGAGTGGTTCACCCCTCCACTTT
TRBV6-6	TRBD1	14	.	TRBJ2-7	CASSWDRSSSEQYF	TGTGCCAGCTCTTGGGACAGGAGTTCGAGCGAGCAGTACTTC
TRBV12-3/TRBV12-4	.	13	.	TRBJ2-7	CASTRLPSYEQYF	TGTGCCAGCACACGTCTCCCCTCCTACGAGCAGTACTTC
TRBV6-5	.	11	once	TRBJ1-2	CASRLNRGYTF	TGTGCCAGCAGGCTCAATCGGGGCTACACCTTC
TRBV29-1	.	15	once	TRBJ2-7	CSVSYGPRADYEQYF	TGCAGCGTTTCATACGGGCCGAGGGCCGACTACGAGCAGTACTTC
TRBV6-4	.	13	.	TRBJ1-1	CASSDRGRGEAFF	TGTGCCAGCAGTGACCGGGGTAGGGGTGAAGCTTTCTTT
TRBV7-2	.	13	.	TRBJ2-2	CAAGHSNTGELFF	TGTGCCGCTGGACACTCGAACACCGGGGAGCTGTTTTTT
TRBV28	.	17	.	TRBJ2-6	CASSFKARTGGANVLTF	TGTGCCAGCAGTTTTAAGGCCCGAACAGGAGGGGCCAACGTCCTGACTTTC
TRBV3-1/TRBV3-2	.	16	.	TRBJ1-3	CASSRWGAESGNTIYF	TGTGCCAGCAGCCGGTGGGGGGCGGAATCTGGAAACACCATATATTTT
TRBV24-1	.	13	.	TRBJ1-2	CATSDSLRGGYTF	TGTGCCACCAGTGATTCGTTGCGGGGTGGCTACACCTTC
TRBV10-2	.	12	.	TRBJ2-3	CASSEVRDTQYF	TGCGCCAGCAGTGAGGTTCGGGATACGCAGTATTTT
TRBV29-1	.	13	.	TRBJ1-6	CSVKSSYNSPLHF	TGCAGCGTAAAGAGCTCCTATAATTCACCCCTCCACTTT
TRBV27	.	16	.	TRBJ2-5	CASSLRAGVMGETQYF	TGTGCCAGCAGTTTAAGGGCTGGTGTGATGGGGGAGACCCAGTACTTC
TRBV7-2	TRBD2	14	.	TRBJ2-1	CASTLAGAYNEQFF	TGTGCCAGCACTCTAGCGGGGGCCTACAATGAGCAGTTCTTC
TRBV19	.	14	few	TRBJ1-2	CASSRGRGVYGYTF	TGTGCCAGTAGTAGGGGCCGGGGGGTGTATGGCTACACCTTC
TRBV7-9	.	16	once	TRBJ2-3	CASSLARSTSTDTQYF	TGTGCCAGCAGCTTAGCGCGCTCCACTAGCACAGATACGCAGTATTTT
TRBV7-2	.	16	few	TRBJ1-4	CASSLGVAATNEKLFF	TGTGCCAGCAGCTTAGGGGTAGCGGCAACTAATGAAAAACTGTTTTTT
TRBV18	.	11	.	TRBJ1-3	CASLRGNTIYF	TGTGCCAGCTTACGAGGAAACACCATATATTTT
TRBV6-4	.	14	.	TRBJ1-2	CASSMTGSDYGYTF	TGTGCCAGCAGTATGACAGGTTCCGACTATGGCTACACCTTC
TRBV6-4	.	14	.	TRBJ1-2	CATREGKDPYGYTF	TGTGCCACCCGGGAGGGGAAAGACCCCTATGGCTACACCTTC
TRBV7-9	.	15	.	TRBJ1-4	CASSPGESGREKLFF	TGTGCCAGCAGCCCTGGGGAGTCAGGACGTGAAAAACTGTTTTTT
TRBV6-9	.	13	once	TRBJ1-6	CAFPGWAHSPLHF	TGTGCCTTTCCCGGATGGGCTCATTCACCCCTCCACTTT
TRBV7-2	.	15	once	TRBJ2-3	CASSLRTSHTDTQYF	TGTGCCAGCAGCTTAAGAACTAGCCACACAGATACGCAGTATTTT
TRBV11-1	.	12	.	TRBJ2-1	CASSPEVNEQFF	TGTGCCAGCAGCCCTGAGGTAAATGAGCAGTTCTTC
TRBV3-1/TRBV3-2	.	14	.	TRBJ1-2	CASTDLQGGEGYTF	TGTGCCAGCACCGACCTACAGGGAGGAGAAGGCTACACCTTC
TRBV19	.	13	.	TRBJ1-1	CASSIVWGSEAFF	TGTGCCAGTAGTATAGTATGGGGTTCTGAAGCTTTCTTT
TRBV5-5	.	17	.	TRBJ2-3	CASSPLLLLGGTDTQYF	TGTGCCAGCAGCCCCCTCCTCCTGCTCGGTGGCACAGATACGCAGTATTTT
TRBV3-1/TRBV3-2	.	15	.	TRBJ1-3	CASSRLAPSGNTIYF	TGTGCCAGCAGCCGCTTGGCGCCCTCTGGAAACACCATATATTTT
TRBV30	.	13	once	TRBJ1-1	CAWSVEGNTEAFF	TGTGCCTGGAGTGTCGAGGGCAACACTGAAGCTTTCTTT
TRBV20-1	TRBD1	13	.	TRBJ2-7	CSASYRGRNEQYF	TGCAGTGCTAGTTACAGGGGGAGAAACGAGCAGTACTTC
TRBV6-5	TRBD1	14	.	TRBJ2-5	CASSYRTGWETQYF	TGTGCCAGCAGTTACAGGACAGGGTGGGAGACCCAGTACTTC
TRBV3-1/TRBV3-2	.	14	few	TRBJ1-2	CASSVEGIGYGYTF	TGTGCCAGCAGCGTGGAGGGCATCGGGTATGGCTACACCTTC
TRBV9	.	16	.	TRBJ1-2	CASSVVVAAANYGYTF	TGTGCCAGCAGCGTAGTTGTCGCAGCAGCTAACTATGGCTACACCTTC
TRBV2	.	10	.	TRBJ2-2	CATMGRELFF	TGTGCCACTATGGGCCGGGAGCTGTTTTTT
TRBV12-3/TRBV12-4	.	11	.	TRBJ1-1	CASSREFEAFF	TGTGCCAGCAGTCGGGAGTTTGAAGCTTTCTTT
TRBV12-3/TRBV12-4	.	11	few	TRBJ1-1	CASSLTRRAFF	TGTGCCAGCAGTCTTACGAGGAGAGCTTTCTTT
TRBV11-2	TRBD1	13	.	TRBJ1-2	CASSRTGLYGYTF	TGTGCCAGCAGCCGGACAGGGCTCTATGGCTACACCTTC